This T cell receptor beta chain was captured in a study of shared clonotypes between healthy human individuals. Germline V CDR1 and CDR2: SGDLS, YYNGEE. The V gene end was trimmed by 0 bases and the J gene end by 3 bases; junction bases not matched to a gene: 8. The CDR3 runs to 17 residues. Sequencing used immunoSEQ multiplex PCR; TCRdb keeps in-frame clones, though not all of them. The table records more than 1,200,000 clones, 98% of them present only once. Donors, healthy HIV-negative adults, lacked recent acute infections or vaccinations. Sequences were obtained from naive CD4+ T cells sorted from blood. Documented subset: CD45RA+ positively selected. The chain employs TRBV9 and TRBJ2-2, with 7 nucleotides matching TRBD1. The receptor was derived from a man aged 25 to 40 in good health. The CDR3 DNA reads TGTGCCAGCAGCGTAGATCCGGGACAGAGTCACACCGGGGAGCTGTTTTTT. Protein product: CASSVDPGQSHTGELFF. Combining the CDR3 with reference TRBV9 and TRBJ2-2 gives the whole variable domain DSGVTQTPKHLITATGQRVTLRCSPRSGDLSVYWYQQSLDQGLQFLIQYYNGEERAKGNILERFSAQQFPDLHSELNLSSLELGDSALYFCASSVDPGQSHTGELFFGEGSRLTVL.